The 5 T cell receptor beta chains in this list originate from one sample, sequenced in a study of OX40 agonist ivuxolimab in advanced cancers. Clones were sequenced by immunoSEQ multiplex PCR, and TCRdb holds only the in-frame ones, with some missing. The sample consists of 82,000 or so clones, over 85% of them appearing once. This material consisted of CD4+ or CD8+ T cells sorted from blood, taken in a trial of the OX40 agonist ivuxolimab. Receptors were obtained from an adult with an advanced solid tumor such as melanoma, head and neck, liver or kidney cancer.

The chain links TRBV2 to TRBJ1-1, with no clear D. The germline V and J ends were trimmed by 8 bases and 4 bases, with 20 bases remaining between them. CDR3 length: 15 residues. CDR1 and CDR2 (germline): SNHLY, FYNNEI. The CDR3 region is CASSPYTQSGTEAFF. The CDR3, as DNA: TGTGCCAGCTCCCCCTATACCCAATCCGGCACTGAAGCTTTCTTT.

This clone turned up a few times. The chain recombines TRBV7-2 with TRBJ1-5; D may be TRBD1 (5 bases). Trimming stripped 4 bases from V and 0 bases from J, with 13 bases between. CDR1 SGHTA and CDR2 FQGNSA come from the germline V gene. The CDR3 spans 16 residues. CDR3 in amino acids: CASSSRQPTSNQPQHF. CDR3 in DNA: TGTGCCAGCAGCTCAAGACAGCCAACTAGCAATCAGCCCCAGCATTTT.

The chain carries TRBV29-1 and TRBJ2-3; 9 bases fit TRBD1. Germline CDR1 is SQVTM and CDR2 is ANQGSEA. With 7 bases clipped from V and 3 bases from J, the junction kept 8 bases outside the gene matches. The CDR3 is 14 amino acids. The CDR3 protein is CSGYLGQGTDTQYF. The DNA for the CDR3 is TGCAGCGGCTACTTGGGACAGGGAACAGATACGCAGTATTTT.

Only one count was recorded for this clone. V is TRBV9 and J is TRBJ2-2, with 12 bases fitting TRBD2. The CDR3 is 20 residues long. J was trimmed by 3 bases and V by 0 bases; bases with no gene match: 12. Germline V lookup: CDR1 SGDLS, CDR2 YYNGEE. The CDR3 loop is CASSVGHMASGRADTGELFF. The CDR3 nucleotides read TGTGCCAGCAGCGTAGGTCATATGGCTAGCGGGAGGGCCGACACCGGGGAGCTGTTTTTT. Supplemented by reference TRBV9 and TRBJ2-2, the full variable domain reads DSGVTQTPKHLITATGQRVTLRCSPRSGDLSVYWYQQSLDQGLQFLIQYYNGEERAKGNILERFSAQQFPDLHSELNLSSLELGDSALYFCASSVGHMASGRADTGELFFGEGSRLTVL.

For the CDR3, the DNA is TGTGCCTGGAGAGGGGGAAGGTACAATGAGCAGTTCTTC. Its protein product is CAWRGGRYNEQFF. The chain uses TRBV30 and TRBJ2-1, with TRBD1 as a possible D gene (6 bases). V was shortened by 3 bases and J by 4 bases, with 10 bases between the two germline ends. This CDR3 is built from 13 residues. Looked up from germline, CDR1 is GTSNPN and CDR2 is SVGIG (reference sequence).